Below are 32 T cell receptor beta chains sequenced from a single sample in a study of shared clonotypes between healthy human individuals. Cells designated naive CD8 were CD45RO-negative and were positively selected for CCR7, with terminally differentiated effector memory CD45RA+ cells excluded. Sequencing was performed with immunoSEQ multiplex PCR; in TCRdb, only in-frame clones are kept and a portion is missing. Here the sample spans millions of clones, around 96% being singletons. The sequenced sample was naive CD8+ T cells sorted from blood. The receptors stem from a man aged 18-30 years in good health.

This clone was seen a single time. The chain couples TRBV19 to TRBJ2-7; perhaps TRBD1 as D (5 bases). Germline V lookup: CDR1 LNHDA, CDR2 SQIVND (reference sequence). The V and J ends lost 5 bases and 3 bases respectively, with 11 bases between them. CDR3 length: 13 residues. The CDR3 loop reads CASSYRPDYEQYF. The CDR3 region has the DNA TGTGCCAGTAGTTACAGGCCAGACTACGAGCAGTACTTC.

The V call is TRBV14, the J call TRBJ2-5; no clear D gene. This CDR3 comprises 15 residues. Germline values: CDR1 SGHDN, CDR2 FVKESK. Trimming cost V 5 bases and J 4 bases, with 17 bases left between them. The CDR3 is CASSKYTSGGETQYF. The DNA of the CDR3 is TGTGCCAGCAGCAAATACACTTCAGGTGGAGAGACCCAGTACTTC.

Notes on this clone: This CDR3 is also generated by other DNA sequences in the sample. The gene calls are TRBV6-6 and TRBJ1-5, with unresolved D. The length of the CDR3 is 12 residues. The germline CDR1 and CDR2 sequences are MNHNY and SVGAGI (reference sequence). V was pared by 3 bases and J by 6 bases, with 6 bases between. CDR3 sequence (DNA): TGTGCCAGCAGTTATGACCCTCAGCCCCAGCATTTT. Translating it yields CASSYDPQPQHF.

The chain links TRBV5-4 to TRBJ2-7, with D possibly being TRBD1 (5 bases). The germline gives CDR1 SGHNT, CDR2 YYREEE (reference sequence). V was shortened by 4 bases and J by 4 bases, with 15 bases between the two germline ends. The CDR3 covers 14 residues. The CDR3 DNA reads as TGTGCCAGCAGCGTAAGGGGTAATTCGTACGAGCAGTACTTC. This sequence encodes CASSVRGNSYEQYF.

The J gene is TRBJ2-5, the V gene TRBV27; possibly TRBD1 or TRBD2 for D (7 bases each). This CDR3 spans 14 amino acids. Germline assignment: CDR1 MNHEY and CDR2 SMNVEV (reference sequence). V lost 5 bases, J lost 11 bases, and 21 bases lay in between. CDR3 sequence (DNA): TGTGCCAGCAGTCTCACAGGGGCAAGCGGGGAGCAGTACTTC. This encodes CASSLTGASGEQYF.

V and J are TRBV6-6 and TRBJ2-1; 8 bases map to TRBD1. The germline CDR1 and CDR2 sequences are MNHNY and SVGAGI (reference sequence). V dropped 6 bases and J dropped 10; count of bases not matched to a gene: 5. CDR3 size: 12 residues. Here the CDR3 reads CASSATGGEQFF. The CDR3 DNA reads TGTGCCAGCAGCGCAACAGGGGGAGAGCAGTTCTTC.

V gene TRBV28 combines with J gene TRBJ1-1; maybe TRBD1 (5 bases). Germline V lookup: CDR1 MDHEN, CDR2 SYDVKM. With 4 bases removed from V and 0 bases from J, the gap between germline ends came to 15 bases. This CDR3 is 16 amino acids long. CDR3 in amino acids: CASSWGLSYLNTEAFF. The DNA of the CDR3 is TGTGCCAGCAGTTGGGGGTTGTCGTATTTGAACACTGAAGCTTTCTTT.

Regarding this clone: The sample has other DNA sequences that encode this CDR3 too. The J gene is TRBJ1-2, the V gene TRBV6-5, with no clear D. V lost 0 bases and J lost 5, with 10 bases in between. CDR1 and CDR2 (germline): MNHEY, SVGAGI. The CDR3 is 14 amino acids. In nucleotides, the CDR3 is TGTGCCAGCAGTTACTCGGGGTCTGCATATGGCTACACCTTC. The encoded protein is CASSYSGSAYGYTF.

The CDR3 region has the DNA TGTGCCAGCAGTCCTTCGACAGGGGACACTGAAGCTTTCTTT. Encoded protein: CASSPSTGDTEAFF. The V and J genes are TRBV6-5 and TRBJ1-1; 8 positions agree with TRBD1. CDR1 and CDR2 (germline): MNHEY, SVGAGI. The CDR3 has 14 amino acids. Germline trimming cut 5 bases from V and 3 bases from J; bases unmatched to any gene: 5.

The chain combines TRBV4-1 with TRBJ2-7; D may correspond to TRBD1 or TRBD2 (5 bases each). Per germline, CDR1 MGHRA and CDR2 YSYEKL. This CDR3 spans 18 amino acids. Trimming stripped 1 base from V and 2 bases from J, with 21 bases between. This CDR3 is CASSQVLSWGTSAYEQYF. Written as DNA, the CDR3 is TGCGCCAGCAGCCAAGTTTTATCATGGGGGACGTCGGCCTACGAGCAGTACTTC.

The chain is built from TRBV2 and TRBJ2-2; 8 bases align to TRBD2. With V trimmed by 3 bases and J by 4 bases, 4 bases remained unmatched. CDR1 is SNHLY, CDR2 FYNNEI, per germline. The CDR3 consists of 15 residues. Written as DNA, the CDR3 is TGTGCCAGCAGTGACCAGCGGGGGACCACCGGGGAGCTGTTTTTT. It encodes CASSDQRGTTGELFF.

This clone showed up just a few times. This CDR3 is also generated by other DNA sequences in the sample. This chain joins TRBV30 and TRBJ1-1; a weak D match, TRBD1 (5 bases). The germline gives CDR1 GTSNPN, CDR2 SVGIG (reference sequence). Trimming cost V 0 bases and J 4 bases, with 12 bases left between them. CDR3 length: 14 residues. DNA of the CDR3: TGTGCCTGGAGTGTTTCCCAGGGTGGCACTGAAGCTTTCTTT. Translated: CAWSVSQGGTEAFF.

The chain carries TRBV30 and TRBJ2-1; 7 nucleotides line up with TRBD2. Trimming at V came to 3 bases and at J to 10 bases, leaving 6 bases not matched to a gene. From germline, CDR1 is GTSNPN and CDR2 SVGIG (reference sequence). This CDR3 is built from 12 residues. The CDR3 region has the DNA TGTGCCTGGAGCCCTAGCGGAGGCGAGCAGTTCTTC. Encoded protein: CAWSPSGGEQFF. The variable domain in full, with the rest retrieved from reference TRBV30 and TRBJ2-1, is SQTIHQWPATLVQPVGSPLSLECTVEGTSNPNLYWYRQAAGRGLQLLFYSVGIGQISSEVPQNLSASRPQDRQFILSSKKLLLSDSGFYLCAWSPSGGEQFFGPGTRLTVL.

A remark on this clone: Other DNA sequences in the same sample also yield this CDR3. The J gene is TRBJ2-3, the V gene TRBV11-2, with TRBD1 identical over 10 bases. V gave up 4 bases and J gave up 1 base; unmatched junction bases: 2. The CDR3 extends over 15 amino acids. Germline V gene sequence: CDR1 SGHAT, CDR2 FQNNGV. The CDR3 is CASSSGTGGTDTQYF. In DNA form, the CDR3 reads TGTGCCAGCAGCTCAGGGACAGGGGGCACAGATACGCAGTATTTT. Drawing the rest from reference TRBV11-2 and TRBJ2-3, the complete variable domain is EAGVAQSPRYKIIEKRQSVAFWCNPISGHATLYWYQQILGQGPKLLIQFQNNGVVDDSQLPKDRFSAERLKGVDSTLKIQPAKLEDSAVYLCASSSGTGGTDTQYFGPGTRLTVL.

This clone came up once. The rearrangement uses TRBV5-5 and TRBJ2-2; no clear D gene. With 0 bases removed from V and 7 bases from J, the gap between germline ends came to 7 bases. This CDR3 has 13 amino acids. Germline lookup yields CDR1 SGHKS and CDR2 YYEKEE (reference sequence). The CDR3 sequence: CASSLGVVGELFF. For the CDR3, the DNA is TGTGCCAGCAGCTTGGGGGTAGTCGGGGAGCTGTTTTTT. The variable domain in full, with the rest retrieved from reference TRBV5-5 and TRBJ2-2, is DAGVTQSPTHLIKTRGQQVTLRCSPISGHKSVSWYQQVLGQGPQFIFQYYEKEERGRGNFPDRFSARQFPNYSSELNVNALLLGDSALYLCASSLGVVGELFFGEGSRLTVL.

This chain uses TRBV4-2 with TRBJ2-2; tentatively, D is TRBD2 (5 bases). The germline V and J ends were trimmed by 8 bases and 8 bases, with 15 bases remaining between them. CDR1 is LGHNA, CDR2 YNFKEQ, per germline. This CDR3 region has 13 residues. The CDR3 sequence is CASASPGYGELFF. DNA of the CDR3: TGTGCCAGCGCTAGCCCCGGGTATGGGGAGCTGTTTTTT.

Points on this clone: The identical CDR3 is also encoded by other nucleotide sequences in the sample. The chain recombines TRBV4-1 with TRBJ2-1; unclear D gene. The ends were cut back, 0 bases at V and 3 bases at J, with 3 bases in the middle. This CDR3 contains 13 residues. The germline V gene encodes CDR1 MGHRA and CDR2 YSYEKL. The CDR3 DNA follows: TGCGCCAGCAGCCAAGACTTCTACAATGAGCAGTTCTTC. This translates into CASSQDFYNEQFF.

The chain combines TRBV7-9 with TRBJ2-1, with TRBD2 matching 11 bases. CDR1 is SEHNR and CDR2 is FQNEAQ in the germline V gene (reference sequence). This CDR3 is built from 15 residues. Trimming removed 3 bases from V and 7 bases from J; junction bases left unmatched: 5. The CDR3 loop reads CASSFLAGGGNEQFF. The CDR3 nucleotides read TGTGCCAGCAGCTTTCTAGCGGGGGGCGGGAATGAGCAGTTCTTC. Filled out from reference TRBV7-9 and TRBJ2-1, the complete variable domain reads DTGVSQNPRHKITKRGQNVTFRCDPISEHNRLYWYRQTLGQGPEFLTYFQNEAQLEKSRLLSDRFSAERPKGSFSTLEIQRTEQGDSAMYLCASSFLAGGGNEQFFGPGTRLTVL.

Comment on this clone: This sample includes further DNA sequences coding for the same CDR3. Here the CDR3 reads CASSSQLATKNIQYF. The CDR3 DNA follows: TGTGCCAGCAGCTCGCAGCTGGCGACTAAAAACATTCAGTACTTC. The chain couples TRBV7-9 to TRBJ2-4; D call uncertain. The CDR3 is 15 amino acids. The V and J ends lost 4 bases and 4 bases respectively, with 14 bases between them. Germline assignment: CDR1 SEHNR and CDR2 FQNEAQ (reference sequence).

This clone has a single count. This chain joins TRBV4-3 and TRBJ2-3; 9 bases match TRBD2. The CDR3 consists of 18 residues. V trimming: 1 base; J trimming: 3 bases; junction bases outside the gene matches: 11. The germline gives CDR1 LGHNA, CDR2 YSLEER. The CDR3 loop reads CASSQVFLAGRETDTQYF. DNA for the CDR3: TGCGCCAGCAGCCAAGTCTTCCTAGCGGGAAGAGAGACAGATACGCAGTATTTT.

The chain links TRBV11-2 to TRBJ2-3; 7 bases fit TRBD1. V lost 5 bases and J lost 5; bases outside the gene matches: 16. CDR1 and CDR2 (germline): SGHAT, FQNNGV. The CDR3 extends over 17 amino acids. The CDR3 protein is CASSALPGTVIVDTQYF. The CDR3 region has the DNA TGTGCCAGCAGCGCACTCCCCGGGACAGTAATAGTAGATACGCAGTATTTT.

As to this clone: Sequence at one end of the junction differs from germline and may be a read error. The V and J genes are TRBV7-9 and TRBJ2-1, with a possible D match to TRBD1 (6 bases). Looked up from germline, CDR1 is SEHNR and CDR2 is FQNEAQ (reference sequence). The CDR3 totals 14 residues. This CDR3 reads CASTLTTGYNEQFF. In DNA form, the CDR3 reads TGTGCCAGCACCTTAACCACAGGGTACAATGAGCAGTTCTTC. The full variable domain, with the rest looked up from reference TRBV7-9 and TRBJ2-1, is DTGVSQNPRHKITKRGQNVTFRCDPISEHNRLYWYRQTLGQGPEFLTYFQNEAQLEKSRLLSDRFSAERPKGSFSTLEIQRTEQGDSAMYLCASTLTTGYNEQFFGPGTRLTVL.

V is TRBV30 and J is TRBJ2-1; tentatively, D is TRBD2 (6 bases). Between the trimmed V and J ends, which lost 4 bases and 6 bases, there was a span of 19 bases. CDR3 length: 15 residues. Germline values: CDR1 GTSNPN, CDR2 SVGIG (reference sequence). CDR3 DNA: TGTGCCTGGACCCAGGTGGGACTTTCAATCAATGAGCAGTTCTTC. Its translation is CAWTQVGLSINEQFF.

The rearrangement links TRBV23-1 to TRBJ1-1; TRBD1 matches at 7 bases. TRBV23-1 counts as an open reading frame of uncertain function. The CDR3 has 15 amino acids. The trim removed 4 bases at V and 0 bases at J, leaving 5 bases unmatched. CDR3 residues: CASSPGQLMNTEAFF. CDR3 bases: TGCGCCAGCAGTCCGGGACAGCTCATGAACACTGAAGCTTTCTTT.

The chain is built from TRBV28 and TRBJ2-7; the match to TRBD2 covers 8 bases. This CDR3 spans 16 amino acids. V was clipped by 5 bases and J by 3 bases; unmatched bases: 12. Germline V gene sequence: CDR1 MDHEN, CDR2 SYDVKM. CDR3: CASSLPLAGRGYEQYF. The CDR3 bases are TGTGCCAGCAGTCTTCCCTTAGCGGGGCGAGGCTACGAGCAGTACTTC.

This clone is a singleton in its sample. The J gene is TRBJ2-2, the V gene TRBV4-1; D not resolved. Germline CDR1 reads MGHRA; CDR2 reads YSYEKL. CDR3 length: 12 residues. Trimming pared 4 bases from V and 5 bases from J, leaving 5 bases between. The CDR3 bases are TGCGCCAGCAGCCGTGAAACCGGGGAGCTGTTTTTT. This encodes CASSRETGELFF.

This clone was found many times. This chain links TRBV14 with TRBJ2-7; unclear D gene. The CDR3 is made up of 14 amino acids. V was trimmed by 3 bases and J by 0 bases, leaving 9 bases between them. Looked up from germline, CDR1 is SGHDN and CDR2 is FVKESK. CDR3 amino acids: CASSHVLFSYEQYF. In DNA form, the CDR3 reads TGTGCCAGCAGCCACGTCCTTTTCTCCTACGAGCAGTACTTC.

The chain couples TRBV19 to TRBJ1-1, with D hard to call. With 4 bases removed from V and 3 bases from J, the gap between germline ends came to 6 bases. Looked up from germline, CDR1 is LNHDA and CDR2 is SQIVND (reference sequence). This CDR3 has 12 residues. The CDR3 loop is CASSNLDTEAFF. The CDR3 coding sequence is TGTGCCAGTAGTAATTTAGACACTGAAGCTTTCTTT.

The J gene is TRBJ2-3, the V gene TRBV14, with 9 bases matching TRBD1. The CDR3 contains 16 residues. V was clipped by 2 bases and J by 2 bases; unmatched bases: 5. Germline V gene data show CDR1 as SGHDN and CDR2 as FVKESK. This chain's CDR3 is CASSQLGQGYTDTQYF. As DNA, the CDR3 is TGTGCCAGCAGCCAACTGGGACAGGGATACACAGATACGCAGTATTTT.

The gene calls are TRBV14 and TRBJ2-2, with 11 bases fitting TRBD2. This CDR3 is 17 amino acids long. The germline gives CDR1 SGHDN, CDR2 FVKESK. Trimming at V came to 3 bases and at J to 7 bases, leaving 10 bases not matched to a gene. The CDR3 coding sequence is TGTGCCAGCAGCCAGGGGACTAGCGGTCCAGTGGTCGGGGAGCTGTTTTTT. This sequence encodes CASSQGTSGPVVGELFF.

The chain is built from TRBV2 and TRBJ2-7; D is possibly TRBD1 (6 bases). The germline gives CDR1 SNHLY, CDR2 FYNNEI. V dropped 6 bases and J dropped 7 bases, with 16 bases sitting between them. This CDR3 contains 13 residues. The CDR3 DNA reads as TGTGCCAGCAGGGACAGTGGGCTGAGGGAGCAGTACTTC. Its protein is CASRDSGLREQYF.

The chain couples TRBV27 to TRBJ1-4, with D uncertain. The CDR3 runs 14 residues. CDR1 and CDR2 (germline): MNHEY, SMNVEV (reference sequence). Trimming removed 4 bases from V and 8 bases from J, with 14 bases in between. CDR3 bases: TGTGCCAGCAGTTCCTCGGAAAGTAGGGAAAAACTGTTTTTT. It encodes CASSSSESREKLFF.